The 20 T cell receptor beta chains below were found in one sample sequenced in a study of T cells in Graves' hyperthyroidism and ophthalmopathy. RNA transcripts gave rise to amplified TCR beta CDR3 regions. The study used the HTBI primer set for a first-round RT-PCR of the TCR CDR3. MiXCR, run by TCRdb on the multiplex PCR reads, gives a single entry per CDR3 protein. This table has about 560,000 distinct CDR3 sequences, over 15% appearing once. Sequenced: blood. The source of these receptors is a woman younger than 30 with Graves' hyperthyroidism.

The sample holds a few counts of this clonotype. The V call is TRBV20-1, the J call TRBJ2-7; 10 nucleotides align to TRBD2. Germline assignment: CDR1 DFQATT and CDR2 SNEGSKA (reference sequence). The CDR3 covers 16 residues. Trimming cost V 6 bases and J 1 base; bases outside gene matches: 12. The CDR3 DNA reads TGCAGTGCAAGGGGGTCCCCTAGCGGGAGTTCCTACGAGCAGTACTTC. It specifies CSARGSPSGSSYEQYF.

This clonotype was found a few times. The chain employs TRBV4-2 and TRBJ2-7; the match to TRBD2 covers 8 bases. The germline gives CDR1 LGHNA, CDR2 YNFKEQ. The CDR3 extends over 14 amino acids. With 5 bases clipped from V and 2 bases from J, the junction kept 5 bases outside the gene matches. The CDR3 here is CASSFWRGAYEQYF. The CDR3 DNA is TGTGCCAGCAGCTTTTGGCGGGGGGCCTACGAGCAGTACTTC.

Many counts were recorded for this clonotype. The chain recombines TRBV2 with TRBJ2-1; a weak D match, TRBD2 (6 bases). V lost 6 bases, J lost 3 bases, and 18 bases lay in between. This CDR3 contains 16 residues. The germline V gene has CDR1 SNHLY and CDR2 FYNNEI. The CDR3 region is CASRERDSAVYNEQFF. Written as DNA, the CDR3 is TGTGCCAGCAGAGAAAGGGACTCCGCCGTCTACAATGAGCAGTTCTTC.

This clonotype occurred many times. The chain has TRBV7-3 and TRBJ1-1, with 9 bases fitting TRBD1. The junction had 10 bases not matched to a gene; V was cut back by 6 bases and J by 5 bases. Germline CDR1 reads SGHTA; CDR2 reads FQGTGA. The CDR3 consists of 15 residues. The CDR3 region is CASSTQGALRTEAFF. The CDR3 coding sequence is TGTGCCAGCAGTACACAGGGGGCTTTGAGAACTGAAGCTTTCTTT.

This clonotype is a singleton in its sample. Mismatch with germline at one junction end may stem from a read error. The V call is TRBV7-9, the J call TRBJ1-1; D gene ambiguous. The germline V gene encodes CDR1 SEHNR and CDR2 FQNEAQ (reference sequence). The CDR3 has 12 residues. CDR3 region: CASRSMNTEALF. The CDR3 nucleotides are TGTGCCAGCAGATCAATGAACACTGAAGCTCTCTTT.

The rearrangement uses TRBV4-2 and TRBJ2-6; D unclear. V dropped 0 bases and J dropped 0 bases, with 6 bases sitting between them. In germline, CDR1 is LGHNA, CDR2 YNFKEQ. The length of the CDR3 is 16 residues. The CDR3 reads CASSQDGRSGANVLTF. CDR3 nucleotides: TGTGCCAGCAGCCAAGACGGACGCTCTGGGGCCAACGTCCTGACTTTC.

The chain uses TRBV19 and TRBJ1-2, with 8 nucleotides matching TRBD1. This CDR3 spans 14 amino acids. Germline V CDR1 and CDR2: LNHDA, SQIVND (reference sequence). J lost 4 bases, V lost 5 bases, and 6 bases had no gene match. The CDR3 protein is CASSPPTGVYGYTF. DNA for the CDR3: TGTGCCAGTAGTCCACCGACAGGGGTCTATGGCTACACCTTC. The complete variable domain, with remaining parts taken from reference TRBV19 and TRBJ1-2, reads DGGITQSPKYLFRKEGQNVTLSCEQNLNHDAMYWYRQDPGQGLRLIYYSQIVNDFQKGDIAEGYSVSREKKESFPLTVTSAQKNPTAFYLCASSPPTGVYGYTFGSGTRLTVV.

The chain couples TRBV20-1 to TRBJ2-1; the match to TRBD2 covers 8 bases. The germline V gene has CDR1 DFQATT and CDR2 SNEGSKA (reference sequence). CDR3 length equals 16 residues. V gave up 3 bases and J gave up 1 base; unmatched junction bases: 8. CDR3 nucleotide sequence: TGCAGTGCTAGTAAGCGGGGGCCTTGGTCCTACAATGAGCAGTTCTTC. This gives the protein CSASKRGPWSYNEQFF.

V is TRBV6-1 and J is TRBJ2-2; a weak D match, TRBD1 (6 bases). This CDR3 spans 19 amino acids. V lost 2 bases and J 1 base, leaving 20 bases between the germline ends. Per germline, CDR1 MNHNS and CDR2 SASEGT. CDR3 sequence reads: CASSERGTLTRRNTGELFF. For the CDR3, the DNA is TGTGCCAGCAGTGAAAGGGGGACACTCACCCGACGGAACACCGGGGAGCTGTTTTTT.

This clonotype was counted between two and nine times. The chain combines TRBV12-3 or TRBV12-4 with TRBJ2-3, with D perhaps matching TRBD2 (6 bases). There are 14 residues in the CDR3. V lost 8 bases, J lost 0 bases, and 12 bases lay in between. The CDR3 protein is CASAWGVSTDTQYF. CDR3 nucleotides: TGTGCCAGCGCCTGGGGGGTTAGCACAGATACGCAGTATTTT.

The chain links TRBV9 to TRBJ1-3; 7 bases are shared with TRBD1. With 5 bases clipped from V and 0 bases from J, the junction kept 8 bases outside the gene matches. Germline lookup yields CDR1 SGDLS and CDR2 YYNGEE. The CDR3 contains 16 residues. The CDR3, as DNA: TGTGCCAGCAGTGACAGGGCGATGTCCTCTGGAAACACCATATATTTT. Translating gives CASSDRAMSSGNTIYF.

This clonotype was picked up many times. This chain links TRBV24-1 with TRBJ2-3, with a weak D call TRBD2 (7 bases). The CDR3 sequence is 14 residues long. Germline CDR1 and CDR2: KGHDR and SFDVKD. Between the trimmed V and J ends, which lost 8 bases and 6 bases, there was a span of 17 bases. The CDR3 here is CATKGGLSADTQYF. CDR3 DNA sequence: TGTGCCACCAAGGGGGGACTATCGGCCGATACGCAGTATTTT.

Only a few counts were recorded for this clonotype. The chain employs TRBV14 and TRBJ2-4; a weak D match, TRBD2 (5 bases). V dropped 0 bases and J dropped 6 bases, with 9 bases sitting between them. Germline V lookup: CDR1 SGHDN, CDR2 FVKESK. The CDR3 sequence is 14 residues long. The CDR3 DNA reads TGTGCCAGCAGCCAAGATCGGACTCTAAACATTCAGTACTTC. Translation gives CASSQDRTLNIQYF.

This clonotype was observed many times. The J gene is TRBJ1-1, the V gene TRBV7-2, with 9 bases matching TRBD1. Germline lookup yields CDR1 SGHTA and CDR2 FQGNSA. J lost 4 bases, V lost 0 bases, and 9 bases had no gene match. CDR3 length: 17 residues. CDR3 residues: CASSLAPLRTGATEAFF. As DNA, the CDR3 is TGTGCCAGCAGCTTAGCTCCTCTCAGGACAGGGGCCACTGAAGCTTTCTTT. Drawing the rest from reference TRBV7-2 and TRBJ1-1, the complete variable domain is GAGVSQSPSNKVTEKGKDVELRCDPISGHTALYWYRQSLGQGLEFLIYFQGNSAPDKSGLPSDRFSAERTGGSVSTLTIQRTQQEDSAVYLCASSLAPLRTGATEAFFGQGTRLTVV.

The table lists this clonotype with a few counts. The chain uses TRBV5-6 and TRBJ1-5; a possible D gene is TRBD1 (5 bases). CDR1 is SGHDT and CDR2 is YYEEEE in the germline V gene. V shed 2 bases and J shed 4 bases, with 16 bases lying between them. The CDR3 extends over 16 amino acids. The CDR3 loop is CASSFYQTATNQPQHF. CDR3 DNA: TGTGCCAGCAGCTTCTACCAGACAGCTACAAATCAGCCCCAGCATTTT.

This clonotype was seen repeatedly, ten times or more. The CDR3 reads CSATGGVQPQHF. CDR3 in DNA: TGCAGCGCGACAGGGGGCGTCCAGCCCCAGCATTTT. This rearrangement joins TRBV20-1 to TRBJ1-5; TRBD1 aligns across 10 bases. CDR3 size: 12 residues. Germline-derived CDR1 and CDR2 are DFQATT and SNEGSKA (reference sequence).

This clonotype was seen at least ten times. The rearrangement links TRBV7-8 to TRBJ2-5; possibly TRBD2 for D (5 bases). In germline, CDR1 is SGHVS, CDR2 FQNEAQ. The CDR3 totals 13 residues. V lost 5 bases to trimming and J lost 5 bases, with 12 bases between them. In DNA form, the CDR3 reads TGTGCCAGCAGCGGACCAAAGCGGGAGACCCAGTACTTC. This sequence encodes CASSGPKRETQYF.

Only a few counts were recorded for this clonotype. One base away lies a much larger clone, so this may be a sequencing read error. This chain joins TRBV5-1 and TRBJ2-1; unclear D gene. With 1 base removed from V and 4 bases from J, the gap between germline ends came to 9 bases. The CDR3 sequence is 14 residues long. Germline loops: CDR1 SGHRS, CDR2 YFSETQ. The CDR3 sequence is CASSLSTPYNEQFF. CDR3 nucleotides: TGCGCCAGCAGCTTGTCCACACCTTACAATGAGCAGTTCTTC.

This chain connects TRBV4-1 to TRBJ2-3; TRBD2 matches 7 bases. Germline V gives CDR1 MGHRA, CDR2 YSYEKL. J gave up 8 bases and V 2 bases, and 10 bases lay outside the gene matches. This CDR3 comprises 15 residues. Written as DNA, the CDR3 is TGCGCCAGCAGCCAATTGACTAGCAGCATGGTTACGCAGTATTTT. Translated: CASSQLTSSMVTQYF.

The chain has TRBV30 and TRBJ2-7, with D perhaps matching TRBD1 or TRBD2 (7 bases each). Germline V gene lookup returns CDR1 GTSNPN and CDR2 SVGIG (reference sequence). This CDR3 is built from 13 residues. V was shortened by 8 bases and J by 0 bases, with 14 bases between the two germline ends. The CDR3 nucleotides read TGTGCCCAGGGGGGGACACGCTCCTACGAGCAGTACTTC. It translates to CAQGGTRSYEQYF. Full variable domain (remainder filled in from reference TRBV30 and TRBJ2-7): SQTIHQWPATLVQPVGSPLSLECTVEGTSNPNLYWYRQAAGRGLQLLFYSVGIGQISSEVPQNLSASRPQDRQFILSSKKLLLSDSGFYLCAQGGTRSYEQYFGPGTRLTVT.